This TCR beta chain was found in a study of shared clonotypes between healthy human individuals. Several immunoSEQ plates received, in even portions, the genomic DNA of each subset. The data were produced by immunoSEQ multiplex PCR, yet TCRdb's version contains in-frame clones alone and is incomplete. The data contain about 2.5 million clones, less than 95% of them singletons. The V gene's germline CDR1 is KGHSH and CDR2 LQKENI. J lost 0 bases, V lost 2 bases, and 4 bases had no gene match. This CDR3 spans 16 amino acids. Study results and limitations: Deeper or shallower sequencing was expected to change how clonotypes are shared among donors. The naive CD4 repertoires of several donors were compared, and approximately 4.7% of clonotypes were shared.

About this clone itself: Its target is unknown.

The chain employs TRBV18 and TRBJ2-3; 8 bases map to TRBD2. Material for sequencing was naive CD4+ T cells from PBMCs. Subset here: CD45RA+ positively selected. The sequence came from a man aged 18 to 30 in good health. Some clones in this sample may be carry-over from other donors' samples. CDR3 protein: CASSPGSSGSTDTQYF. CDR3 nucleotide sequence: TGTGCCAGCTCACCAGGGTCTAGCGGGAGCACAGATACGCAGTATTTT.